The following is a T cell receptor beta chain sequence with its context. Its specificity is unknown. The donor population consisted of healthy HIV-negative adults with no recent acute infections or vaccinations. The authors divided CD4+ cells into CD45RA+ naive and CD45RA-negative memory subsets. The CDR3 loop spans 15 amino acids. Germline values: CDR1 MDHEN, CDR2 SYDVKM. J lost 0 bases, V lost 6 bases, and 7 bases had no gene match. TCRdb keeps only in-frame clones here, not all; method: immunoSEQ multiplex PCR. The sample consists of some 660,000 clones, around 78% of them appearing once. The source of the sample is a study of shared clonotypes between healthy human individuals. Study summary: The plates for each donor numbered three CD4 naive, three CD4 memory, two CD8 naive and one CD8 memory. Study-wide results and caveats: It was the non-shared clonotypes that had lower generation probabilities than clonotypes shared by all four donors.

What was sequenced was memory CD4+ T cells sorted from blood. Regarding subset: CD45RA-negative fraction. The J gene is TRBJ1-1, the V gene TRBV28; 7 bases fit TRBD1. The clonotype comes from a young woman in good health. The CDR3 region is CASSTQGQLNTEAFF. The CDR3 bases are TGTGCCAGCAGCACCCAGGGACAGCTGAACACTGAAGCTTTCTTT. Based on the CDR3 plus reference TRBV28 and TRBJ1-1, the full variable domain is DVKVTQSSRYLVKRTGEKVFLECVQDMDHENMFWYRQDPGLGLRLIYFSYDVKMKEKGDIPEGYSVSREKKERFSLILESASTNQTSMYLCASSTQGQLNTEAFFGQGTRLTVV.